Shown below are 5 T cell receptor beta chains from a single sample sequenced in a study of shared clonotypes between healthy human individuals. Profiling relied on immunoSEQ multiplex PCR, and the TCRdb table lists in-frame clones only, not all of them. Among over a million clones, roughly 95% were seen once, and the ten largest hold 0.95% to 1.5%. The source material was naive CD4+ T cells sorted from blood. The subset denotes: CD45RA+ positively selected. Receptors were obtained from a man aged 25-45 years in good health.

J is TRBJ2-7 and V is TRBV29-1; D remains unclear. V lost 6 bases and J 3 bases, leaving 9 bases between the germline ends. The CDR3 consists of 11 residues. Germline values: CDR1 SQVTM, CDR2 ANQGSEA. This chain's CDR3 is CSVYNSYEQYF. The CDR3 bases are TGCAGCGTGTACAACAGCTACGAGCAGTACTTC.

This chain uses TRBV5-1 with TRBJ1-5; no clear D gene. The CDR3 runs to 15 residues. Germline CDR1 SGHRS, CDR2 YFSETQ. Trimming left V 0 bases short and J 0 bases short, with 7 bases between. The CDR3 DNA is TGCGCCAGCAGCTTGGAATCAGGTAGCAATCAGCCCCAGCATTTT. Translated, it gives CASSLESGSNQPQHF.

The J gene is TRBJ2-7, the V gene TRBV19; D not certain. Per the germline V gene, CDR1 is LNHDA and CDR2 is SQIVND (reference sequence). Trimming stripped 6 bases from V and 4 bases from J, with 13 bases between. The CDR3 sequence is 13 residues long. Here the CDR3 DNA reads TGTGCCAGTAGGAAAGAACAACCATACGAGCAGTACTTC. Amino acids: CASRKEQPYEQYF.

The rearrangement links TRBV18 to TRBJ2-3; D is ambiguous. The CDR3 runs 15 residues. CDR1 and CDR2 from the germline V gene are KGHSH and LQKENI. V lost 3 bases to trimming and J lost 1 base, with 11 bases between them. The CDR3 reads CASSPYIDGTDTQYF. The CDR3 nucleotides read TGTGCCAGCTCACCGTATATTGACGGCACAGATACGCAGTATTTT.

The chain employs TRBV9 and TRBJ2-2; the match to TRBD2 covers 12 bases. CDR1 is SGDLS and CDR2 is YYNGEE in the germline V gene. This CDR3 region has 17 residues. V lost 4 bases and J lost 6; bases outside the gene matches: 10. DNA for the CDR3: TGTGCCAGCAGCTCCCGGACTAGCGGGACCGTTGCCGGGGAGCTGTTTTTT. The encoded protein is CASSSRTSGTVAGELFF.